A single sample gave rise to the 20 T cell receptor beta chains below, sequenced in a study of identical twins. Via MiXCR, TCRdb re-called the 5' RACE reads, giving one row per CDR3 protein. Of more than 250,000 distinct CDR3 sequences in the sample, 8% to 9% were seen once. These same data were also listed under a study on yellow fever vaccine responses in identical twins.

The sequencing sample was made of memory (CD45RO+) T cells sorted from blood. The receptors derive from a woman younger than 30 in good health.

This clonotype was detected many times. This chain connects TRBV29-1 to TRBJ1-6; the D gene is possibly TRBD1 (6 bases). The ends were cut back, 7 bases at V and 7 bases at J, with 17 bases in the middle. The CDR3 has 14 residues. Per the germline V gene, CDR1 is SQVTM and CDR2 is ANQGSEA. The CDR3 DNA sequence: TGCAGCGCTATTACCGGGACAATGAATTCACCCCTCCACTTT. The encoded protein is CSAITGTMNSPLHF. The full variable domain, rest sourced from reference TRBV29-1 and TRBJ1-6, is SAVISQKPSRDICQRGTSLTIQCQVDSQVTMMFWYRQQPGQSLTLIATANQGSEATYESGFVIDKFPISRPNLTFSTLTVSNMSPEDSSIYLCSAITGTMNSPLHFGNGTRLTVT.

This clonotype was counted a few times. V usage is TRBV6-1 and J usage is TRBJ2-1; D tentatively fits TRBD1 or TRBD2 (5 bases each). Germline V lookup: CDR1 MNHNS, CDR2 SASEGT. Trimming stripped 9 bases from V and 9 bases from J, with 12 bases between. This CDR3 has 11 residues. CDR3 sequence reads: CARGTAGEQFF. The CDR3 DNA sequence: TGTGCCAGGGGGACGGCTGGTGAGCAGTTCTTC.

This clonotype came up many times. The chain combines TRBV4-1 with TRBJ2-7, with D unresolved. The germline V and J ends were trimmed by 0 bases and 0 bases, with 6 bases remaining between them. The CDR3 is 14 amino acids. Germline V gene lookup returns CDR1 MGHRA and CDR2 YSYEKL. CDR3 sequence reads: CASSQETNSYEQYF. The CDR3 DNA is TGCGCCAGCAGCCAAGAAACAAACTCCTACGAGCAGTACTTC.

This clonotype was detected ten times or more. The chain joins TRBV6-1 to TRBJ2-1; 8 bases are shared with TRBD2. Per the germline V gene, CDR1 is MNHNS and CDR2 is SASEGT. The V segment lost 6 bases and the J segment 0 bases; nucleotides outside the gene matches: 7. The CDR3 consists of 16 residues. CDR3 DNA: TGTGCCAGCAGCGTACTAGCGGTTAGCTCCTACAATGAGCAGTTCTTC. Its protein is CASSVLAVSSYNEQFF.

This clonotype was observed many times. V usage is TRBV12-3 or TRBV12-4 and J usage is TRBJ2-3; 7 bases align to TRBD2. The trim removed 7 bases at V and 2 bases at J, leaving 12 bases unmatched. The CDR3 has 16 residues. This chain's CDR3 is CASMSALAVPTDTQYF. In DNA form, the CDR3 reads TGTGCCAGCATGAGTGCCCTAGCGGTACCCACAGATACGCAGTATTTT.

There are a few counts of this clonotype. The CDR3 bases are TGCAGCTACCGTAGGGACAGTAACTATGGCTACACCTTC. Translating it yields CSYRRDSNYGYTF. The chain combines TRBV29-1 with TRBJ1-2; 7 bases are shared with TRBD1. The germline V gene has CDR1 SQVTM and CDR2 ANQGSEA. Trimming at V came to 8 bases and at J to 1 base, leaving 7 bases not matched to a gene. CDR3 length equals 13 residues.

The chain joins TRBV7-6 to TRBJ2-5; D is ambiguous. This CDR3 region has 13 residues. Germline-derived CDR1 and CDR2 are SGHVS and FNYEAQ. V lost 1 base, J lost 4 bases, and 7 bases lay in between. The CDR3 spells CASSLVTVETQYF. DNA for the CDR3: TGTGCCAGCAGCTTAGTTACCGTAGAGACCCAGTACTTC. The full variable domain, in which reference TRBV7-6 and TRBJ2-5 provide the parts outside the CDR3, is GAGVSQSPRYKVTKRGQDVALRCDPISGHVSLYWYRQALGQGPEFLTYFNYEAQQDKSGLPNDRFSAERPEGSISTLTIQRTEQRDSAMYRCASSLVTVETQYFGPGTRLLVL.

Many counts were recorded for this clonotype. The V gene is TRBV9, the J gene TRBJ2-3; the match to TRBD2 covers 8 bases. Unmatched junction bases numbered 8, after V lost 3 bases and J lost 5 bases. Germline CDR1 is SGDLS and CDR2 is YYNGEE. The CDR3 totals 15 residues. CDR3 region: CASSAGAGGIDTQYF. The CDR3 coding sequence is TGTGCCAGCAGCGCCGGTGCGGGGGGCATAGATACGCAGTATTTT.

In its sample, this clonotype was seen many times. DNA for the CDR3: TGTGCCAGCAGTCCCCAACAGGGGAGGAATTCACCCCTCCACTTT. Protein sequence: CASSPQQGRNSPLHF. The V call is TRBV12-3 or TRBV12-4, the J call TRBJ1-6; TRBD1 agrees at 7 bases. The J segment lost 7 bases and the V segment lost 5 bases, leaving 8 bases of the junction unmatched. The length of the CDR3 is 15 residues.

There are many counts of this clonotype. The chain employs TRBV4-1 and TRBJ1-2; D is possibly TRBD1 (5 bases). Germline values: CDR1 MGHRA, CDR2 YSYEKL. The CDR3 runs to 15 residues. Trimming removed 3 bases at V and 0 bases at J, with 11 bases between. The CDR3 sequence is CASSQNRDANYGYTF. CDR3 DNA sequence: TGCGCCAGCAGCCAGAACCGGGACGCTAACTATGGCTACACCTTC.

This clonotype has more than one count but fewer than ten. V usage is TRBV9 and J usage is TRBJ2-3, with 8 bases identical to TRBD2. This CDR3 is 14 amino acids long. The germline V gene encodes CDR1 SGDLS and CDR2 YYNGEE. Trimming cost V 2 bases and J 2 bases; bases outside gene matches: 1. This CDR3 is CASSVGLDTDTQYF. The CDR3 nucleotides read TGTGCCAGCAGCGTGGGACTAGACACAGATACGCAGTATTTT.

This clonotype was recorded at least ten times. The rearrangement uses TRBV12-3 or TRBV12-4 and TRBJ2-1; the match to TRBD2 covers 9 bases. The CDR3 has 15 residues. Germline trimming cut 4 bases from V and 7 bases from J; bases unmatched to any gene: 8. The CDR3 DNA follows: TGTGCCAGCAGTTCCCGTAGCGGGGGAGAAAATGAGCAGTTCTTC. It specifies CASSSRSGGENEQFF.

The J gene is TRBJ2-3, the V gene TRBV20-1; TRBD2 agrees at 10 bases. This CDR3 is built from 16 residues. From germline, CDR1 is DFQATT and CDR2 SNEGSKA (reference sequence). The V segment lost 1 base and the J segment 4 bases; nucleotides outside the gene matches: 8. The CDR3 sequence: CSARALSGGMPDTQYF. The CDR3 coding sequence is TGCAGTGCTAGAGCCCTTAGCGGGGGGATGCCAGATACGCAGTATTTT.

This clonotype was seen many times. This rearrangement joins TRBV6-1 to TRBJ1-1, with 12 bases matching TRBD1. Germline-derived CDR1 and CDR2 are MNHNS and SASEGT. The CDR3 is 15 residues long. J lost 3 bases, V lost 6 bases, and 5 bases had no gene match. The DNA for the CDR3 is TGTGCCAGCAGGGGACAGGGGGCTGGGGACACTGAAGCTTTCTTT. Translating it yields CASRGQGAGDTEAFF.

A few counts support this clonotype. J is TRBJ1-1 and V is TRBV11-3, with D possibly matching TRBD1 (6 bases). Germline CDR1 and CDR2: SGHNT and YENEEA. The CDR3 runs to 14 residues. V dropped 4 bases and J dropped 11 bases, with 20 bases sitting between them. The CDR3 reads CASSSPTGRFVAFF. The CDR3 bases are TGTGCCAGCAGCTCCCCAACAGGGCGGTTCGTCGCTTTCTTT.

This chain uses TRBV7-2 with TRBJ2-1; 9 positions match TRBD2. V was clipped by 0 bases and J by 8 bases; unmatched bases: 5. The CDR3 has 15 residues. The germline V gene encodes CDR1 SGHTA and CDR2 FQGNSA. CDR3 coding DNA: TGTGCCAGCAGCTTAGCGGGGACTAGCATCTATGAGCAGTTCTTC. It codes for CASSLAGTSIYEQFF. The variable domain in full, completed from reference TRBV7-2 and TRBJ2-1, reads GAGVSQSPSNKVTEKGKDVELRCDPISGHTALYWYRQSLGQGLEFLIYFQGNSAPDKSGLPSDRFSAERTGGSVSTLTIQRTQQEDSAVYLCASSLAGTSIYEQFFGPGTRLTVL.

This clonotype was seen ten or more times. The chain recombines TRBV12-3 or TRBV12-4 with TRBJ1-5; D is ambiguous. V lost 5 bases and J 2 bases, leaving 10 bases between the germline ends. The CDR3 has 14 residues. CDR3: CASSLRQGNQPQHF. CDR3 sequence (DNA): TGTGCCAGCAGTCTACGGCAAGGCAATCAGCCCCAGCATTTT.

This clonotype was detected a few times. The chain couples TRBV27 to TRBJ2-4; D is perhaps TRBD2 (6 bases). The V end lost 5 bases, the J end lost 3 bases, and 17 bases lay between the germline ends. The V gene's germline CDR1 is MNHEY and CDR2 SMNVEV (reference sequence). The CDR3 runs 16 residues. CDR3 sequence: CASSPVLALVKNIQYF. The DNA for the CDR3 is TGTGCCAGCAGTCCCGTACTAGCCTTGGTCAAAAACATTCAGTACTTC.

The sample holds a few counts of this clonotype. The chain couples TRBV18 to TRBJ1-4, with 8 bases fitting TRBD1. Germline-derived CDR1 and CDR2 are KGHSH and LQKENI. The CDR3 consists of 15 residues. J gave up 2 bases and V 4 bases, and 3 bases lay outside the gene matches. CDR3 in amino acids: CASSRQGPTNEKLFF. The CDR3 DNA sequence: TGTGCCAGCTCACGACAGGGGCCCACTAATGAAAAACTGTTTTTT. Supplemented by reference TRBV18 and TRBJ1-4, the full variable domain reads NAGVMQNPRHLVRRRGQEARLRCSPMKGHSHVYWYRQLPEEGLKFMVYLQKENIIDESGMPKERFSAEFPKEGPSILRIQQVVRGDSAAYFCASSRQGPTNEKLFFGSGTQLSVL.

This clonotype was counted ten times or more. This chain connects TRBV4-2 to TRBJ2-1; 11 bases line up with TRBD1. The CDR3 contains 17 residues. Unmatched junction bases numbered 5, after V lost 1 base and J lost 3 bases. Germline loops: CDR1 LGHNA, CDR2 YNFKEQ. The CDR3 coding sequence is TGTGCCAGCAGCCAAGTTGGGGGGACAGGGGGCTACAATGAGCAGTTCTTC. It translates to CASSQVGGTGGYNEQFF.